This record concerns one T cell receptor beta chain sequence. This clone has more than one count but fewer than ten. The antigen it recognizes is unknown. No per-base quality is available; no much larger clone lies one base away. In total, over 600 healthy bone marrow donors made up the cohort. All cohort members were sampled while nominally healthy, although unrecorded immune exposures were likely present. The donor was CMV seropositive and was included in the group of 290 or so seropositive cohort members. A peripheral blood sample was provided by each donor, and peripheral blood mononuclear cells were used for TCR beta sequencing. Genomic DNA extraction from the blood cell samples was performed with the Qiagen DNeasy Blood Extraction Kit. This entry comes from a study of cytomegalovirus exposure and HLA in healthy donors (dated by TCRdb to about 2017). Notes on the research overall: An earlier analysis of some 500 of the donors reported 250 to 300 Gb of sequence data and 100 million to 130 million unique TCR beta sequences from roughly 180 million T cells. An early release covering roughly 580 HLA-typed donors comprised about 290 gigabases of sequencing data and around 85 million unique TCR sequences. Of the 398 genotyped donors, approximately 81% were placed in the genetic ancestry cluster associated with self-reported Caucasian donors. The study aimed to test whether signatures of past pathogen exposure could be identified by cataloging public T cell receptors. The study profiled the T cell repertoires of 500 to 800 subjects by immunosequencing and related them to cytomegalovirus serostatus. A separate validation cohort of about 110 different subjects was used in addition to the roughly 700-subject first cohort. The study combined high-throughput TCR immunosequencing, statistical association of individual TCRs with disease status, and machine learning to predict cytomegalovirus infection status. A later analysis re-analyzed previously published TCR beta repertoires from 660 or so donors and added high-resolution HLA genotyping to study TCR occurrence patterns. The later analysis used no new phenotypic data to find candidate immune exposures, relying instead on TCR beta sequences and their occurrence across donors. An earlier analysis of 450 to 750 of the donors used high-throughput TCR beta sequencing to judge whether each TCR beta V gene segment behaved as functional or pseudogenic. Donor age, sex, ethnicity and CMV serostatus were compiled alongside the repertoire data. A later genetic analysis took genome-wide SNP genotypes for about 55% of the roughly 670 donors and used that subset as a discovery cohort. Every repertoire in the discovery cohort had been generated on one and the same sequencing platform. Class I and class II HLA loci were covered by the typing at four-digit resolution. The number of donors typed differed by locus, with 629-630 for A, B, C, DRB1 and DQB1, roughly 550 for DQA1, under 610 for DPA1, and under 490 for DPB1. A few DR-DQ haplotypes were treated as single units for association and clustering because of strong linkage in the cohort. On average, 235,054 unique TCR beta nucleotide sequences were sequenced per donor among some 420 genotyped donors of the cohort, with roughly 20% of those sequences being non-productive. Broad study findings and their caveats: Several of the top co-occurrence clusters appeared to be linked to parvovirus B19, influenza, CMV and Epstein-Barr virus, according to a later analysis. The study gave a list of under 200 TCR beta chains associated with cytomegalovirus. HLA typing was unavailable for some donors at each locus, so association tests used only the typed subset. When HLA alleles, especially DR and DQ, strongly co-occurred, TCR associations were difficult to assign to individual alleles. The authors suggested that the approach could potentially be generalized to other disease states and immunological phenotypes. Immune exposure information for the cohort was limited to CMV serostatus. In this cohort, only TCR beta chains were sequenced, and detectable features were limited by the absence of alpha or paired-chain data. The presence/absence analyses assumed that sequencing depth was roughly uniform across donors, and that assumption may not be true. Three of the identified cytomegalovirus-associated TCR beta chains were confirmed in vitro to be specific for cytomegalovirus antigens. While some public TCRs were present in many individuals, most TCR sequences turned up only very rarely across donors. Compared with equally common non-associated chains, HLA-associated TCR beta chains in a later analysis were more clonally expanded and had lower generation probabilities. In a later analysis, most CMV-associated TCR beta chains were found to appear HLA-restricted, with HLA associations seemingly driven largely by CMV exposure. An earlier analysis of 450 to 750 of the donors showed that most TCR beta V segments appeared in productive rearrangements either about 87% or about 30% of the time, which broadly matched IMGT annotations. Correlated functional status among segregating V segments might be attributable to linkage disequilibrium, but an unknown experimental factor could not be ruled out. In a later genetic analysis, fewer N-insertions in productive TCRs were reported among donors in an Asian-associated ancestry cluster than the approximately 710-donor mean. The sequencing pipeline was judged likely to have produced a cluster of highly shared sequence variants as a technical artifact. An association between a missense DCLRE1C variant and V-gene and J-gene trimming of TCR beta chains was found in a later genetic analysis and replicated in an independent cohort. Some IMGT-functional V segments, including TRBV6-2 and TRBV6-3, could not be told apart with the 87-base-pair reads, so those segments were excluded. Cytomegalovirus status was reported to be diagnosed by the classifier with high specificity and sensitivity in both the original and validation cohorts. A later analysis found that TCR association rates varied across HLA loci, with DRB1 alleles showing the most associated TCRs and HLA-C alleles the fewest. At a false discovery rate of 0.05, a later analysis linked 15,000 to 20,000 TCR beta sequences to specific HLA alleles. A further reported finding was that TCR beta sequences accurately predicted the HLA-A and HLA-B alleles for most subjects in the first cohort. Because counts were too low, roughly 16 rarely observed V segments, including chromosome 9 orphons, were excluded from the earlier analysis of fewer than 650 of the donors.

Library generation was performed with the immunoSEQ multiplex PCR assay. The multiplex PCR relied on a mix of 60 forward primers for TCR Vbeta segments and 13 reverse primers for TCR Jbeta segments. The CDR3 region of rearranged TCR beta genes was amplified from genomic DNA by a multiplex PCR assay. The amplified TCR beta libraries were sequenced on the Illumina HiSeq System as 87-base-pair reads. From the authors' description of their analysis: A later analysis counted approximately 84 million unique TCR beta chains across the 690 or so repertoires, and some 12 million of these chains were shared by at least two donors. A nearest-neighbor algorithm error-corrected the raw reads and collapsed the reads into unique sequences, merging closely related sequences to remove PCR and sequencing errors. To assign V, D and J gene segments, CDR3 sequences were aligned to IMGT reference sequences. For a sequence to be retained, a match of at least six nucleotides was required to both a V gene segment and a J gene segment. A rearrangement was called productive if the CDR3 had no stop codons and remained in frame with V and J, and every other rearrangement was called non-productive. Following IMGT convention, CDR3 was defined as the stretch from the second conserved V-encoded cysteine to the conserved J-encoded phenylalanine. The earlier analysis of some 550 of the donors excluded any sequence lacking an unambiguous match to a single V gene segment. An earlier analysis of fewer than 750 of the donors classified V segments as functional when productive rearrangements were above 56.7% and as segregating when the standard deviation between donors was above 5%. A statistical classification framework was developed to diagnose cytomegalovirus status using the catalog of TCR beta chain sequences. In a later analysis, TCR nucleotide sequences were compared against IMGT/GENE-DB human TR gene sequences so that V and J genes could be assigned. Using the TCRdist pipeline, a later analysis assigned CDR3 sequences along with most-parsimonious VDJ recombination scenarios. In a later analysis, each TCR beta chain was defined by its CDR3 amino acid sequence together with its V-gene family, and reads without a unique V-gene family were excluded. In a later analysis, around 650 highly shared, low-generation-probability nucleotide sequences were removed to address suspected cross-contamination and a sequencing artifact. In a later analysis, a clonal expansion index for each public chain was calculated from normalized within-repertoire ranks of inferred template counts. In a later analysis, generation probabilities were computed using a VDJ recombination model fitted to out-of-frame rearrangements, and the results were checked against IGoR. Hypergeometric tests were used in a later analysis to score TCR-TCR, TCR-HLA and TCR-CMV co-occurrence, with a repertoire-size bias correction applied to the TCR pairs. False discovery rates were estimated in a later analysis by permuting HLA or CMV assignments 20 times. A later analysis grouped co-occurring TCRs with DBSCAN, adding TCRdist sequence similarity when clustering within HLA-allele-positive subsets. Co-occurrence clustering excluded repertoires with fewer than 30,000 or more than 120,000 public chains, plus five with anomalous nucleotide sharing. TCRdb took over this immuneACCESS table, retaining in-frame rearrangements with V and J assigned. Such tables are incomplete; in checked studies, under half of the missing clones stem from an unresolved V gene, and the remainder is unexplained. V, J and clone size reflect that table, while D and trimming were determined from the DNA. The sample table records about 76,000 clones; more than 55% of these occur just once. The ten largest make up 4.9% of the sample.

Looking up the germline V gene yields CDR1 SGHVS and CDR2 FNYEAQ. Trimming at the junction amounts to 4 bases on V and 1 base on J, and the germline ends lie 9 bases apart. From the cysteine through the phenylalanine, the CDR3 covers 14 amino acids. Of the read, only the CDR3 DNA is kept; its 42 bases are in frame from base 1. The material sequenced was PBMCs. The chain uses TRBV7-6 and TRBJ2-3, with a weak D call of TRBD2 (5 bases match). The sequence came from a man between 60 and 70 years old in good health and CMV-seropositive. The CDR3 region has the sequence CASSSLGGTDTQYF. The DNA sequence reads TGTGCCAGCAGCTCCCTCGGGGGCACAGATACGCAGTATTTT.